This T cell receptor beta chain was found in a study of shared clonotypes between healthy human individuals. With CCR7-negative CD45RA+ TemRA cells, CD45RO+ cells were combined in CD8 memory. CDR1 MDHEN and CDR2 SYDVKM come from the germline V gene. This CDR3 spans 16 amino acids. V lost 1 base to trimming and J lost 0 bases, with 12 bases between them. Profiled with immunoSEQ multiplex PCR; TCRdb holds only in-frame clones, not every one. Among around 88,000 clones listed, roughly two thirds were seen once. Sequencing was carried out using memory CD8+ T cells sorted from blood. Regarding subset: CD45RO+ cells pooled with CCR7-negative TemRA cells. The rearrangement uses TRBV28 and TRBJ1-1; TRBD1 might be the D (5 bases). The sequence derives from a man younger than 45 in good health. Written as DNA, the CDR3 is TGTGCCAGCAGTTTATCGGACATGATCATGAACACTGAAGCTTTCTTT. Translating it yields CASSLSDMIMNTEAFF.